The sequence of this TCR beta chain was determined in a study of blood T cells in healthy people across ages. Trimming took 4 bases from V and 8 from J, leaving 11 bases between them. There are 13 residues in the CDR3. Germline V gene lookup returns CDR1 MNHNS and CDR2 SASEGT. Each of the donors had 8 to 10 milliliters of peripheral blood drawn into EDTA-treated Vacutainer tubes. With a J-beta primer mix and a sample-barcoded 5' primer, a second PCR ran about 7 to 12 cycles. TCRdb analysed the 5' RACE reads with MiXCR anew, one entry per CDR3 protein. The profile covers about 1.5 million distinct CDR3 sequences, with 42% appearing a single time and under 8% taken by the ten largest.

The genes are TRBV6-1 and TRBJ1-4; D may be TRBD1 (5 bases). The specimen sequenced was blood. The receptor was isolated from a woman aged 18-35 years in good health. The CDR3 reads CASSGWDGEKLFF. CDR3 in DNA: TGTGCCAGCAGTGGATGGGACGGCGAAAAACTGTTTTTT.